A selection of T cell receptor beta chains follows, all from one sample in a study of blood T cell repertoires in COVID-19. Libraries were prepared by immunoSEQ multiplex PCR; TCRdb keeps only in-frame clonotypes and omits some of them. Here the sample spans hundreds of thousands of clones, more than 85% being singletons. The material sequenced was peripheral blood. Receptors originate from a man in his sixties with COVID-19, enrolled during active disease. Each CDR3 is given with its conserved first and last residue. A D gene is named only where the DNA matches it firmly. The listing skips clone size in some rows; elsewhere it reads once, few, many or a size class.

j_gene: TRBJ2-1
v_gene: TRBV24-1
d_gene: TRBD2
abundance: .
CDR3aa: CATSDATSGRGNEQFF
CDR3nt: TGTGCCACCAGTGACGCAACTAGCGGGAGGGGCAATGAGCAGTTCTTC

j_gene: TRBJ2-2
v_gene: TRBV6-5
d_gene: .
abundance: .
CDR3aa: CASSYRRQVRTGELFF
CDR3nt: TGTGCCAGCAGTTACCGTCGACAGGTGCGGACCGGGGAGCTGTTTTTT

j_gene: TRBJ1-2
v_gene: TRBV30
d_gene: .
abundance: once
CDR3aa: CAWVAQGLPNYGYTF
CDR3nt: TGTGCCTGGGTCGCCCAGGGGCTGCCTAACTATGGCTACACCTTC

j_gene: TRBJ2-3
v_gene: TRBV6-4
d_gene: TRBD2
abundance: .
CDR3aa: CASRYSGSPDTQYF
CDR3nt: TGTGCCAGCAGATACAGCGGGAGTCCGGATACGCAGTATTTT

j_gene: TRBJ2-2
v_gene: TRBV9
d_gene: TRBD2
abundance: once
CDR3aa: CASSEGLAGGTGELFF
CDR3nt: TGTGCCAGCAGCGAGGGACTAGCGGGAGGAACCGGGGAGCTGTTTTTT

j_gene: TRBJ2-3
v_gene: TRBV30
d_gene: TRBD2
abundance: .
CDR3aa: CARSRVLAGLMRDTQYF
CDR3nt: TGTGCCCGGAGCAGGGTGCTAGCGGGATTGATGAGGGATACGCAGTATTTT

j_gene: TRBJ2-2
v_gene: TRBV9
d_gene: .
abundance: .
CDR3aa: CASSVSGAPNTGELFF
CDR3nt: TGTGCCAGCAGTGTCTCAGGGGCCCCGAACACCGGGGAGCTGTTTTTT

j_gene: TRBJ2-3
v_gene: TRBV11-2
d_gene: TRBD1
abundance: .
CDR3aa: CASSYTRGSDTQYF
CDR3nt: TGTGCCAGCAGCTATACCAGGGGGTCAGATACGCAGTATTTT

j_gene: TRBJ1-1
v_gene: TRBV27
d_gene: TRBD1
abundance: .
CDR3aa: CASNLARTGNTEAFF
CDR3nt: TGTGCCAGCAACCTAGCAAGGACAGGGAACACTGAAGCTTTCTTT

j_gene: TRBJ1-1
v_gene: TRBV4-2
d_gene: TRBD1
abundance: .
CDR3aa: CASSQTGQGNTEAFF
CDR3nt: TGTGCCAGCAGCCAGACGGGACAGGGGAACACTGAAGCTTTCTTT

j_gene: TRBJ2-1
v_gene: TRBV3-1/TRBV3-2
d_gene: TRBD2
abundance: .
CDR3aa: CASSPPGLDNEQFF
CDR3nt: TGTGCCAGCAGCCCCCCGGGACTAGACAATGAGCAGTTCTTC

j_gene: TRBJ1-6
v_gene: TRBV2
d_gene: TRBD1
abundance: .
CDR3aa: CASSPRGLNSPLHF
CDR3nt: TGTGCCAGCAGCCCGAGGGGGCTGAATTCACCCCTCCACTTT

j_gene: TRBJ1-2
v_gene: TRBV7-9
d_gene: .
abundance: .
CDR3aa: CASSLEAAGYTF
CDR3nt: TGTGCCAGCAGCTTGGAGGCAGCTGGCTACACCTTC

j_gene: TRBJ2-3
v_gene: TRBV19
d_gene: TRBD2
abundance: few
CDR3aa: CASSATSGRQEDTQYF
CDR3nt: TGTGCCAGTAGTGCAACTAGCGGGAGACAGGAGGATACGCAGTATTTT

j_gene: TRBJ2-1
v_gene: TRBV19
d_gene: TRBD2
abundance: .
CDR3aa: CASSIREVDEQFF
CDR3nt: TGTGCCAGTAGTATTCGGGAGGTGGATGAGCAGTTCTTC

j_gene: TRBJ1-2
v_gene: TRBV28
d_gene: TRBD1
abundance: .
CDR3aa: CASSRTGLYGYTF
CDR3nt: TGTGCCAGCAGTCGGACAGGGCTCTATGGCTACACCTTC